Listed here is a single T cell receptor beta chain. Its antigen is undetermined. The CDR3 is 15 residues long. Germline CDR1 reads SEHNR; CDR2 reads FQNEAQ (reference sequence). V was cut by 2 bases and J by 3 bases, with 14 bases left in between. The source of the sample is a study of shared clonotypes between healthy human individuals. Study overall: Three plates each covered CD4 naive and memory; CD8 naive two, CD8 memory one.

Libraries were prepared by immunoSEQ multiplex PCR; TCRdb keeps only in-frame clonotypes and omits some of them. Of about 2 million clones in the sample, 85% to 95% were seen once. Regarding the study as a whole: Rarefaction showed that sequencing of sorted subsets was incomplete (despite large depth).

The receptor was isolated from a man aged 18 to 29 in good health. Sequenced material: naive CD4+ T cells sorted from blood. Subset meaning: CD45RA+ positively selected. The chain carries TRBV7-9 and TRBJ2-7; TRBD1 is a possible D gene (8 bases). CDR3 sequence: CASSLKQGGYYEQYF. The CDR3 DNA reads TGTGCCAGCAGCTTAAAACAGGGGGGGTACTACGAGCAGTACTTC.